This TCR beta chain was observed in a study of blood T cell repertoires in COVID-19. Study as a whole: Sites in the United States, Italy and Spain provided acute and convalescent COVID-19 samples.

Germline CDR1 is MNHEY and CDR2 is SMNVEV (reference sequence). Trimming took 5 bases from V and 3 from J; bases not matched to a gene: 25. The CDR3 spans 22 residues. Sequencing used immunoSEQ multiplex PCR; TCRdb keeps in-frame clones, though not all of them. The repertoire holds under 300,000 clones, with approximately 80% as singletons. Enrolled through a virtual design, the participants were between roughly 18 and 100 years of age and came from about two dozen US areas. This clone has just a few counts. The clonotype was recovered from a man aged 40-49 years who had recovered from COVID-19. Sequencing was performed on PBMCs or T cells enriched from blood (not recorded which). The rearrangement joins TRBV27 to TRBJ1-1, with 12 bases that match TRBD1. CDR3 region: CASSRKYRDRGLRFQGDTEAFF. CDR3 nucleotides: TGTGCCAGCAGTCGAAAGTACCGGGACAGGGGGCTGAGGTTTCAAGGAGACACTGAAGCTTTCTTT.